This record concerns one TCR beta chain sequence. Its antigen is currently unknown. The data are from a study of T cell repertoires in cytomegalovirus infection. Study observations and caveats: CMV carriers with the relevant HLA were identified by cumulative public TCR beta family frequency.

Each CDR3 protein gets one entry after TCRdb re-called the reads with MiXCR. This sample has about 310,000 distinct CDR3 sequences, with around a sixth found just once. The source material was PBMCs. The sequence was collected from a human donor in good health (CMV status not recorded). Some clones in this sample may be carry-over from other donors' samples.

The CDR3 DNA reads as TGTGCCAGTAGTAACAGGAGCAGCTCCTACGAGCAGTACTTC. It encodes CASSNRSSSYEQYF. The chain couples TRBV19 to TRBJ2-7, with D tentatively TRBD1 (5 bases). The CDR3 sequence is 14 residues long. Germline CDR1 reads LNHDA; CDR2 reads SQIVND (reference sequence). The V and J ends lost 4 bases and 0 bases respectively, with 10 bases between them.